The 2 T cell receptor beta chains below were found in one sample sequenced in a study of shared clonotypes between healthy human individuals. Profiling relied on immunoSEQ multiplex PCR, and the TCRdb table lists in-frame clones only, not all of them. This sample yields about 1.1 million clones, of which around three quarters are seen a single time; 0.6% to 0.7% belongs to the top ten. The sample was memory CD4+ T cells from PBMCs. The subset is: CD45RA-negative fraction. The receptors here all came from a man in his late teens or twenties in good health. Some clones in this sample may be carry-over from other donors' samples.

This clone was seen repeatedly, ten times or more. The chain combines TRBV5-5 with TRBJ2-2; a possible D gene is TRBD2 (6 bases). CDR1 is SGHKS and CDR2 is YYEKEE in the germline V gene (reference sequence). Deletions cut 6 bases from V and 4 bases from J, with 19 bases between. The CDR3 is 16 residues long. Here the CDR3 reads CASTLGLSVGTGELFF. In nucleotides, the CDR3 is TGTGCCAGCACCCTGGGACTTTCGGTAGGCACCGGGGAGCTGTTTTTT.

This chain uses TRBV7-9 with TRBJ1-2; 8 positions match TRBD1. The CDR3 extends over 17 amino acids. Germline V CDR1 and CDR2: SEHNR, FQNEAQ (reference sequence). V lost 4 bases and J lost 6; bases outside the gene matches: 16. CDR3: CASSSTRPTDRDHGYTF. CDR3 coding DNA: TGTGCCAGCAGCTCCACCAGACCAACGGACAGGGATCATGGCTACACCTTC.